Below are 20 T cell receptor beta chains sequenced from a single sample in a study of Graves' ophthalmopathy and Graves' hyperthyroidism. The TCR beta CDR3 regions underwent amplification from RNA transcripts. The first-round RT-PCR employed HTBI primers together with the Qiagen OneStep RT-PCR kit. A multiplex PCR was then performed as the second round. Each CDR3 protein gets one entry after TCRdb re-called the multiplex PCR reads with MiXCR. The data hold 900,000 to 1,200,000 distinct CDR3 sequences, with 35% to 45% observed a single time. Sequenced material: peripheral blood or thyroid tissue (not recorded which). These receptors all come from an adult man with Graves' hyperthyroidism.

A few counts support this clonotype. CDR3 DNA: TGCGCCAGCAGTGAGCCGCCGTCCTACGAGCAGTACTTC. Its translation is CASSEPPSYEQYF. The chain links TRBV10-2 to TRBJ2-7, with D uncertain. The V and J ends lost 2 bases and 1 base respectively, with 6 bases between them. CDR3 length equals 13 residues. Looked up from germline, CDR1 is WSHSY and CDR2 is SAAADI.

The chain couples TRBV18 to TRBJ2-2; unclear D gene. Germline assignment: CDR1 KGHSH and CDR2 LQKENI. The CDR3 runs to 15 residues. V was clipped by 2 bases and J by 0 bases, with 7 bases between them. CDR3 loop: CASSPGSTNTGELFF. CDR3 coding DNA: TGTGCCAGCTCACCAGGAAGTACGAACACCGGGGAGCTGTTTTTT.

This clonotype was counted many times. This rearrangement joins TRBV7-2 to TRBJ1-4; D gene unclear. Per germline, CDR1 SGHTA and CDR2 FQGNSA. The CDR3 totals 13 residues. Trimming shortened V by 0 bases and J by 14 bases, and 13 bases separated the two germline ends. The CDR3 bases are TGTGCCAGCAGCTTAGCAAACCTCCGAGGGCTGTTTTTT. Translated, it gives CASSLANLRGLFF.

This clonotype was seen at least ten times. This chain links TRBV7-9 with TRBJ2-7, with 10 bases matching TRBD2. CDR1 and CDR2 (germline): SEHNR, FQNEAQ (reference sequence). The CDR3 contains 15 residues. Trimming at V came to 1 base and at J to 4 bases, leaving 4 bases not matched to a gene. CDR3 residues: CASSLVGLAEYEQYF. CDR3 sequence (DNA): TGTGCCAGCAGCTTAGTAGGACTAGCGGAATACGAGCAGTACTTC.

Comments on this clonotype: This may arise from a read error, as a much more abundant clone is one base away. V usage is TRBV7-3 and J usage is TRBJ1-2; D unclear. The ends were cut back, 5 bases at V and 7 bases at J, with 17 bases in the middle. Germline loops: CDR1 SGHTA, CDR2 FQGTGA. The CDR3 length is 14 residues. CDR3 nucleotides: TGTGCCAGCAGCAGAGATCGCCCGGTTTCTGGCTACACCTTC. Its protein product is CASSRDRPVSGYTF.

The rearrangement joins TRBV9 to TRBJ2-7, with TRBD1 matching over 8 bases. CDR3 size: 14 residues. Germline CDR1 and CDR2: SGDLS and YYNGEE. The J segment lost 1 base and the V segment lost 3 bases, leaving 3 bases of the junction unmatched. The CDR3 coding sequence is TGTGCCAGCAGCGAGACAGGGGTATCCTACGAGCAGTACTTC. Encoded protein: CASSETGVSYEQYF. The entire variable domain, with the rest obtained from reference TRBV9 and TRBJ2-7, is as follows: DSGVTQTPKHLITATGQRVTLRCSPRSGDLSVYWYQQSLDQGLQFLIQYYNGEERAKGNILERFSAQQFPDLHSELNLSSLELGDSALYFCASSETGVSYEQYFGPGTRLTVT.

In the case of this clonotype: A read error may produce the germline difference seen at one junction end. The rearrangement joins TRBV5-1 to TRBJ1-4, with D tentatively TRBD1 (5 bases). The CDR3 has 13 residues. Per germline, CDR1 SGHRS and CDR2 YFSETQ. The CDR3 sequence is CASRRAGNEKLFF. CDR3 coding DNA: TGTGCCAGCAGGAGAGCAGGGAATGAAAAACTGTTTTTT.

This clonotype was found a few times. This chain uses TRBV7-9 with TRBJ1-1; TRBD1 is a possible D gene (6 bases). Trimming pared 3 bases from V and 0 bases from J, leaving 14 bases between. The CDR3 length is 16 residues. CDR1 is SEHNR, CDR2 FQNEAQ, per germline (reference sequence). DNA of the CDR3: TGTGCCAGCAGCTTCGGGACACTCGACATGAACACTGAAGCTTTCTTT. Its protein product is CASSFGTLDMNTEAFF.

This clonotype was seen a few times. The chain employs TRBV9 and TRBJ2-2, with 10 bases that match TRBD1. Losses at the gene ends were 4 bases for V and 2 bases for J; bases not matched to a gene: 5. CDR3 length equals 16 residues. CDR1 is SGDLS, CDR2 YYNGEE, per germline. CDR3 sequence: CASSMLTGGNTGELFF. CDR3 DNA: TGTGCCAGCAGCATGCTGACAGGGGGCAACACCGGGGAGCTGTTTTTT.

This clonotype showed up just a few times. This chain connects TRBV24-1 to TRBJ2-5; perhaps TRBD2 as D (6 bases). This CDR3 contains 15 residues. V was clipped by 4 bases and J by 2 bases, with 13 bases between them. Looked up from germline, CDR1 is KGHDR and CDR2 is SFDVKD. CDR3 nucleotides: TGTGCCACCAGTGAAGGTAGGACTACGCAAGAGACCCAGTACTTC. It encodes CATSEGRTTQETQYF.

This clonotype was seen repeatedly, ten times or more. The V and J genes are TRBV5-6 and TRBJ2-5; D is undetermined. This CDR3 comprises 14 residues. Germline loops: CDR1 SGHDT, CDR2 YYEEEE. Trimming stripped 4 bases from V and 5 bases from J, with 15 bases between. CDR3: CASSIGAFRETQYF. The CDR3 DNA is TGTGCCAGCAGCATTGGAGCTTTTAGGGAGACCCAGTACTTC.

This clonotype occurred many times. This chain uses TRBV5-5 with TRBJ2-7; 11 bases align to TRBD2. Germline values: CDR1 SGHKS, CDR2 YYEKEE (reference sequence). V trimming: 4 bases; J trimming: 0 bases; junction bases outside the gene matches: 3. The CDR3 is 15 residues long. The CDR3 DNA follows: TGTGCCAGCAGCCAACTAGCGGGGGTCTCCTACGAGCAGTACTTC. It translates to CASSQLAGVSYEQYF.

This clonotype was recorded only once. No conserved phenylalanine or tryptophan ends this CDR3, so it is likely a read error. The rearrangement uses TRBV10-3 and TRBJ1-5; D is uncertain. Germline assignment: CDR1 ENHRY and CDR2 SYGVKD. The CDR3 has 14 amino acids. The CDR3 reads CASSEAWENQPQHS. The CDR3 DNA is TGTGCCAGCAGTGAAGCTTGGGAAAATCAGCCCCAGCATTCT.

The chain is built from TRBV10-3 and TRBJ2-7, with 10 nucleotides matching TRBD1. Germline loops: CDR1 ENHRY, CDR2 SYGVKD. V lost 2 bases, J lost 4 bases, and 5 bases stayed unmatched. The CDR3 covers 15 residues. CDR3 nucleotides: TGTGCCATCAGTGAGCGACAGGGGGCGGGTTACGAGCAGTACTTC. Protein sequence: CAISERQGAGYEQYF.

This clonotype was seen more than once but under ten times. The chain employs TRBV20-1 and TRBJ1-6; D perhaps matches TRBD1 (6 bases). Germline V gene lookup returns CDR1 DFQATT and CDR2 SNEGSKA (reference sequence). There are 15 residues in the CDR3. Trimming stripped 0 bases from V and 9 bases from J, with 15 bases between. The CDR3 coding sequence is TGCAGTGCTAGAGATTTACAGGGTCTTCGTTCACCCCTCCACTTT. The encoded protein is CSARDLQGLRSPLHF.

V is TRBV11-2 and J is TRBJ2-7; 8 bases are shared with TRBD1. Germline V gene lookup returns CDR1 SGHAT and CDR2 FQNNGV. This CDR3 is 12 amino acids long. The ends lost 5 bases at V and 5 bases at J; junction bases unmatched: 2. The CDR3 reads CASSGDRHEQYF. In DNA, the CDR3 is TGTGCCAGCAGCGGGGACAGGCACGAGCAGTACTTC.

The chain recombines TRBV9 with TRBJ1-1; a weak D match, TRBD1 (5 bases). The CDR3 totals 16 residues. Trimming removed 0 bases from V and 3 bases from J, with 15 bases in between. Looked up from germline, CDR1 is SGDLS and CDR2 is YYNGEE. The CDR3 sequence: CASSVGVGRVDTEAFF. CDR3 bases: TGTGCCAGCAGCGTAGGCGTTGGCAGGGTAGACACTGAAGCTTTCTTT.

This clonotype appeared many times. The gene calls are TRBV13 and TRBJ2-7; the D gene is possibly TRBD2 (5 bases). Trimming pared 0 bases from V and 0 bases from J, leaving 6 bases between. The CDR3 has 14 amino acids. In germline, CDR1 is PRHDT, CDR2 FYEKMQ (reference sequence). This chain's CDR3 is CASSLGEGSYEQYF. DNA of the CDR3: TGTGCCAGCAGCTTAGGTGAGGGCTCCTACGAGCAGTACTTC.

Notes on this clonotype: The junction does not match germline at one end; this may be a read error. The genes are TRBV7-6 and TRBJ1-2, with TRBD1 matching over 9 bases. The CDR3 is 17 residues long. The germline gives CDR1 SGHVS, CDR2 FNYEAQ. The CDR3 region is CASSHESWDRVNYGYTF. CDR3 DNA: TGCGCCAGCAGCCATGAGTCATGGGACAGGGTAAACTATGGCTACACCTTC.

The rearrangement joins TRBV5-1 to TRBJ2-7; perhaps D is TRBD1 or TRBD2 (7 bases each). V was clipped by 3 bases and J by 2 bases, with 15 bases between them. The CDR3 runs to 15 residues. Germline CDR1 SGHRS, CDR2 YFSETQ. The CDR3, as DNA: TGCGCCAGCAGCTGGGGGGGACAGACCACCTACGAGCAGTACTTC. Protein: CASSWGGQTTYEQYF.